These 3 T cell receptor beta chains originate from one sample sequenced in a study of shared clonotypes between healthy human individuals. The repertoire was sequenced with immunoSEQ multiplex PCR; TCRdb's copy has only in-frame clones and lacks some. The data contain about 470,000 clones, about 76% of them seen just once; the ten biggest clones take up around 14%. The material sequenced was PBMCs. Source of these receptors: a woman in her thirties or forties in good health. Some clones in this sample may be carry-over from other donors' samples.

CDR3 residues: CASSLDASGSYNEQFF. Written as DNA, the CDR3 is TGCGCCAGCAGCTTGGACGCTAGCGGCTCCTACAATGAGCAGTTCTTC. This chain links TRBV5-1 with TRBJ2-1; 7 positions agree with TRBD2. The CDR3 contains 16 residues. The germline V gene encodes CDR1 SGHRS and CDR2 YFSETQ. V gave up 0 bases and J gave up 0 bases; unmatched junction bases: 3.

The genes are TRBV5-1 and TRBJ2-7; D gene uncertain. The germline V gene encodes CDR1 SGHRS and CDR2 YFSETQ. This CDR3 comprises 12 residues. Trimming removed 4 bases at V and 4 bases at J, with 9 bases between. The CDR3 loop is CASSVDGYEQYF. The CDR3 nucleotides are TGCGCCAGCAGCGTGGACGGGTACGAGCAGTACTTC.

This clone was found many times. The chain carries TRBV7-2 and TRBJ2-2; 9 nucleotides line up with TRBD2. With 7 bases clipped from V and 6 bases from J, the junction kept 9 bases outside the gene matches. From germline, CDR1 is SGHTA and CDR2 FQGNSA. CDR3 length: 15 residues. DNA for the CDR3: TGTGCCAGCAAACGAGCGGGAGGAACGGCCGGGGAGCTGTTTTTT. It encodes CASKRAGGTAGELFF.